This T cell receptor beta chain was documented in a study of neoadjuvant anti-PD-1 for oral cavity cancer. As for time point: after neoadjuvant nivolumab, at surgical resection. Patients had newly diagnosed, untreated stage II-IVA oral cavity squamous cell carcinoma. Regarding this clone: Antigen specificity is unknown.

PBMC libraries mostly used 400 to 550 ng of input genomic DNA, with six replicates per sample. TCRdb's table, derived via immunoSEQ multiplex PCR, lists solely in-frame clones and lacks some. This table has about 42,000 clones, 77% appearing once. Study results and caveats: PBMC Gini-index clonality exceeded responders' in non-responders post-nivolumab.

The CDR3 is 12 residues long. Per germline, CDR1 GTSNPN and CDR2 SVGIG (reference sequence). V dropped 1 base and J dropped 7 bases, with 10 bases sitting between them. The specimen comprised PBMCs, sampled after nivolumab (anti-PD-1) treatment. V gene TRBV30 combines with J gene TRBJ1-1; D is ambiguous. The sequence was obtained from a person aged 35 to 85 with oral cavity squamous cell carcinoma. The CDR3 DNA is TGTGCCTGGAGTGCACGGAGTAATGAAGCTTTCTTT. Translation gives CAWSARSNEAFF.